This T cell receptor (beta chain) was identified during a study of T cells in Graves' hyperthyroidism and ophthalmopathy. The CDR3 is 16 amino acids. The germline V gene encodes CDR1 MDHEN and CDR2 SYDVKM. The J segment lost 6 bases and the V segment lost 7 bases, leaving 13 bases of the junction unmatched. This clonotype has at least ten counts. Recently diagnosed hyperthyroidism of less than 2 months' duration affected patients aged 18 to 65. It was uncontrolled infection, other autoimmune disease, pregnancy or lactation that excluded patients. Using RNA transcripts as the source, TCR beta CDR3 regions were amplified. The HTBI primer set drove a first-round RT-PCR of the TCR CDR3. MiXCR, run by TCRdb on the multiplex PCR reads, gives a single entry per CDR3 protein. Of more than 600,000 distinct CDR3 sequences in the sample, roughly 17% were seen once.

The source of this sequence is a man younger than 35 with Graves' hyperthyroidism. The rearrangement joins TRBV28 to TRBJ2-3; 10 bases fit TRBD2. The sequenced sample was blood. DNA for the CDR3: TGTGCCAGCAACTTATGGGCTAGCGGGAGTTGGGATACGCAGTATTTT. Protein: CASNLWASGSWDTQYF.